The 19 T cell receptor beta chains presented below share a single source sample, sequenced in a study of CD8+ T cells in alopecia areata. Extraction of RNA preceded its reverse transcription into cDNA, which served as the sequencing template. Measured with immunoSEQ multiplex PCR; TCRdb has only the in-frame clones, and not every one. Among around 270,000 clones listed, 55% to 70% were seen once. Treatment given: oral pan-JAK inhibitor, 5-10 mg twice daily. This material consisted of CD4+ T cells sorted from blood, taken at week 24, from a patient treated with tofacitinib. These TCRs come from a human donor with alopecia areata.

This clone appeared a few times. The rearrangement links TRBV30 to TRBJ1-4; D may be TRBD1 (5 bases). Trimming removed 2 bases from V and 5 bases from J, with 18 bases in between. Germline V gene sequence: CDR1 GTSNPN, CDR2 SVGIG (reference sequence). The CDR3 spans 16 residues. CDR3 amino acids: CAWSPSKEGWNEKLFF. CDR3 nucleotides: TGTGCCTGGAGTCCCAGCAAGGAGGGGTGGAATGAAAAACTGTTTTTT.

Regarding this clone: The sample contains more than one DNA sequence encoding this CDR3. This chain connects TRBV6-5 to TRBJ2-7; D gene uncertain. V shed 2 bases and J shed 1 base, with 6 bases lying between them. This CDR3 contains 13 residues. From germline, CDR1 is MNHEY and CDR2 SVGAGI. CDR3 residues: CASSYVGSYEQYF. For the CDR3, the DNA is TGTGCCAGCAGTTACGTGGGGTCCTACGAGCAGTACTTC.

This clone was detected only a few times. The chain recombines TRBV11-2 with TRBJ2-3; D gene unclear. The V end was cut by 2 bases, the J end by 2 bases, with 8 bases between. The CDR3 length is 14 residues. Germline V CDR1 and CDR2: SGHAT, FQNNGV. The CDR3, as DNA: TGTGCCAGCAGCTTACAGGTCCCCACAGATACGCAGTATTTT. This sequence encodes CASSLQVPTDTQYF.

The chain combines TRBV30 with TRBJ2-5; TRBD2 aligns across 14 bases. Per germline, CDR1 GTSNPN and CDR2 SVGIG (reference sequence). The CDR3 covers 16 residues. Losses at the gene ends were 3 bases for V and 2 bases for J; bases not matched to a gene: 5. CDR3 region: CAWSPRLAGGQETQYF. DNA for the CDR3: TGTGCCTGGAGCCCTCGACTAGCGGGGGGGCAAGAGACCCAGTACTTC.

As DNA, the CDR3 is TGTGCCAGCACCCGGACAGTTTCTTCACCCCTCCACTTT. Protein product: CASTRTVSSPLHF. The chain has TRBV28 and TRBJ1-6, with D maybe TRBD1 (6 bases). V was pared by 7 bases and J by 9 bases, with 13 bases between. Germline V gives CDR1 MDHEN, CDR2 SYDVKM. CDR3 length equals 13 residues.

The rearrangement joins TRBV19 to TRBJ1-6; a possible D gene is TRBD1 (5 bases). CDR3 size: 14 residues. The germline V gene has CDR1 LNHDA and CDR2 SQIVND (reference sequence). V was clipped by 3 bases and J by 6 bases, with 9 bases between them. CDR3 in DNA: TGTGCCAGTAGTATCAGGGCCGGTAATTCACCCCTCCACTTT. It codes for CASSIRAGNSPLHF.

The V and J genes are TRBV7-2 and TRBJ2-1; D possibly matches TRBD1 or TRBD2 (5 bases each). The CDR3 spans 16 residues. The germline CDR1 and CDR2 sequences are SGHTA and FQGNSA. V gave up 0 bases and J gave up 8 bases, with 17 bases separating them. CDR3: CASSLALGAVNYEQFF. The DNA for the CDR3 is TGTGCCAGCAGCTTAGCGCTCGGGGCCGTTAACTATGAGCAGTTCTTC.

The V gene is TRBV6-5, the J gene TRBJ1-1, with D tentatively TRBD1 (6 bases). The germline CDR1 and CDR2 sequences are MNHEY and SVGAGI. With 5 bases removed from V and 3 bases from J, the gap between germline ends came to 13 bases. This CDR3 is built from 14 residues. CDR3 DNA sequence: TGTGCCAGCAGTGAACTAGGGGGGGACACTGAAGCTTTCTTT. It yields the protein CASSELGGDTEAFF.

This clone was recorded a few times. The J gene is TRBJ2-7, the V gene TRBV28, with unresolved D. V lost 1 base, J lost 5 bases, and 9 bases lay in between. The length of the CDR3 is 13 residues. Germline V gene data show CDR1 as MDHEN and CDR2 as SYDVKM. The CDR3 sequence: CASSLSYGNEQYF. The CDR3 bases are TGTGCCAGCAGTTTATCTTACGGTAACGAGCAGTACTTC.

The chain combines TRBV4-2 with TRBJ2-1, with D maybe TRBD1 (6 bases). The V and J ends lost 0 bases and 2 bases respectively, with 14 bases between them. This CDR3 contains 17 residues. The germline V gene has CDR1 LGHNA and CDR2 YNFKEQ. CDR3 in DNA: TGTGCCAGCAGCCAAGAAACAACAGGGACGACCTACAATGAGCAGTTCTTC. Its protein product is CASSQETTGTTYNEQFF.

The chain is built from TRBV25-1 and TRBJ2-5; D remains ambiguous. Germline CDR1 MGHDK, CDR2 SYGVNS. The V end was cut by 6 bases, the J end by 1 base, with 9 bases between. The CDR3 runs 13 residues. The CDR3 is CASSDRSQETQYF. CDR3 DNA sequence: TGTGCCAGCAGCGACCGGAGCCAAGAGACCCAGTACTTC.

The V gene is TRBV29-1, the J gene TRBJ1-1, with D unclear. V lost 2 bases and J 4 bases, leaving 14 bases between the germline ends. This CDR3 is 14 amino acids long. The germline V gene encodes CDR1 SQVTM and CDR2 ANQGSEA. CDR3 nucleotides: TGCAGCGTTGAAATTTTGGGGAGGGCCACTGAAGCTTTCTTT. As protein: CSVEILGRATEAFF.

With respect to this clone: One junction end does not reproduce the germline sequence, and a read error may be involved. The chain combines TRBV7-2 with TRBJ2-5, with TRBD1 as a possible D gene (5 bases). Germline V gene sequence: CDR1 SGHTA, CDR2 FQGNSA. The CDR3 sequence is 13 residues long. The CDR3 DNA sequence: TGTGCCAGCAGCCAAAAAGGGGCAGAGGCCCAGTACTTC. It yields the protein CASSQKGAEAQYF. The full variable domain, with the rest looked up from reference TRBV7-2 and TRBJ2-5, is GAGVSQSPSNKVTEKGKDVELRCDPISGHTALYWYRQSLGQGLEFLIYFQGNSAPDKSGLPSDRFSAERTGGSVSTLTIQRTQQEDSAVYLCASSQKGAEAQYFGPGTRLLVL.

Turning to this clone: The same CDR3 also results from other DNA sequences found in this sample. The chain uses TRBV29-1 and TRBJ2-5; 10 nucleotides align to TRBD1. V was pared by 4 bases and J by 5 bases, with 4 bases of the junction left unmatched. The CDR3 covers 13 residues. Per germline, CDR1 SQVTM and CDR2 ANQGSEA. The CDR3 coding sequence is TGCAGCGTTGGGGACAGGGGAGAGGAGACCCAGTACTTC. Encoded protein: CSVGDRGEETQYF.

This chain joins TRBV29-1 and TRBJ2-5; D is undetermined. CDR1 and CDR2 from the germline V gene are SQVTM and ANQGSEA. With 2 bases removed from V and 5 bases from J, the gap between germline ends came to 6 bases. This CDR3 has 11 amino acids. The CDR3 region has the DNA TGCAGCGTTGAATACCGGGAGACCCAGTACTTC. Amino acids: CSVEYRETQYF. The full variable domain, its missing parts supplied by reference TRBV29-1 and TRBJ2-5, is SAVISQKPSRDICQRGTSLTIQCQVDSQVTMMFWYRQQPGQSLTLIATANQGSEATYESGFVIDKFPISRPNLTFSTLTVSNMSPEDSSIYLCSVEYRETQYFGPGTRLLVL.

The genes are TRBV10-3 and TRBJ1-2, with a tentative D call TRBD1 (6 bases). The V end lost 6 bases, the J end lost 4 bases, and 12 bases lay between the germline ends. Germline values: CDR1 ENHRY, CDR2 SYGVKD. This CDR3 is built from 13 residues. DNA for the CDR3: TGTGCCATCAGCGGCCAGGGGACCTATGGCTACACCTTC. This codes for CAISGQGTYGYTF.

The J gene is TRBJ1-6, the V gene TRBV30, with D perhaps matching TRBD1 (5 bases). Looked up from germline, CDR1 is GTSNPN and CDR2 is SVGIG (reference sequence). The V and J ends lost 5 bases and 2 bases respectively, with 13 bases between them. The CDR3 totals 15 residues. CDR3 sequence reads: CAWRSGPTYNSPLHF. The CDR3 DNA follows: TGTGCCTGGCGATCGGGGCCTACCTATAATTCACCCCTCCACTTT.

The chain recombines TRBV9 with TRBJ1-2; 9 bases are shared with TRBD1. Germline V gene lookup returns CDR1 SGDLS and CDR2 YYNGEE. J gave up 2 bases and V 3 bases, and 5 bases lay outside the gene matches. There are 15 residues in the CDR3. Here the CDR3 reads CASSALGTGNYGYTF. The CDR3 region has the DNA TGTGCCAGCAGCGCCTTAGGGACAGGGAACTATGGCTACACCTTC.

The chain has TRBV5-6 and TRBJ2-2; 10 bases fit TRBD1. Germline lookup yields CDR1 SGHDT and CDR2 YYEEEE. Trimming took 4 bases from V and 1 from J; bases not matched to a gene: 7. The CDR3 covers 17 residues. The DNA for the CDR3 is TGTGCCAGCAGCGATGTCCGGGACAGGGGGAACACCGGGGAGCTGTTTTTT. Translating it yields CASSDVRDRGNTGELFF. Looking up the rest from reference TRBV5-6 and TRBJ2-2 gives the full variable domain: DAGVTQSPTHLIKTRGQQVTLRCSPKSGHDTVSWYQQALGQGPQFIFQYYEEEERQRGNFPDRFSGHQFPNYSSELNVNALLLGDSALYLCASSDVRDRGNTGELFFGEGSRLTVL.